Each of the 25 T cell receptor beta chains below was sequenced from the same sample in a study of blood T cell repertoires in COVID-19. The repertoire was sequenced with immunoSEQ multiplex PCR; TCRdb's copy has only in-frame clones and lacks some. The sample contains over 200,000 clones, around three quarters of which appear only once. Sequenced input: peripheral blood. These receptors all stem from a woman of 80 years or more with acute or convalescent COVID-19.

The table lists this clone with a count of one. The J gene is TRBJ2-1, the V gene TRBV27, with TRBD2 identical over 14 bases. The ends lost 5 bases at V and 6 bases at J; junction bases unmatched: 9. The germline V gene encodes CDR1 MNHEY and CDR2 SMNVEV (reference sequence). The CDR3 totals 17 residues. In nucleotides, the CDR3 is TGTGCCAGCAGTCGACTAGCGGGGGGGCTCCCTGGCAATGAGCAGTTCTTC. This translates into CASSRLAGGLPGNEQFF.

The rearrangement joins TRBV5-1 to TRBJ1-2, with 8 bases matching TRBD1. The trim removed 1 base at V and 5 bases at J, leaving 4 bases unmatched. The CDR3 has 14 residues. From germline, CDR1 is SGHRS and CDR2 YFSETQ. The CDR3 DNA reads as TGCGCCAGCAGCTTGTCGGGGGACAGGTATGGCTACACCTTC. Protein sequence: CASSLSGDRYGYTF.

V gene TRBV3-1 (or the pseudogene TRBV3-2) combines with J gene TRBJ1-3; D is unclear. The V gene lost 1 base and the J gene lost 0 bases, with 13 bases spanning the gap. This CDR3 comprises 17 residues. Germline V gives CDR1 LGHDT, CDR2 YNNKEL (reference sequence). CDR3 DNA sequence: TGTGCCAGCAGCCAAGGACACTCAAGAACCTCTGGAAACACCATATATTTT. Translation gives CASSQGHSRTSGNTIYF.

The CDR3, as DNA: TGTGCCAGCTACACGGGGGGGGCCGGGAGAAATGAGCAGTTCTTC. The encoded protein is CASYTGGAGRNEQFF. The chain joins TRBV6-5 to TRBJ2-1; TRBD2 matches at 8 bases. Germline CDR1 MNHEY, CDR2 SVGAGI. The trim removed 8 bases at V and 7 bases at J, leaving 13 bases unmatched. The CDR3 is 15 amino acids.

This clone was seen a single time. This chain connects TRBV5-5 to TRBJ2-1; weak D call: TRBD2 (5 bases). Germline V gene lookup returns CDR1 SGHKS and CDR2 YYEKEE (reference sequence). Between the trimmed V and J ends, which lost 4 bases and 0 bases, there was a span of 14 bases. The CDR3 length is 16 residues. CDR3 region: CASSPQPGSSYNEQFF. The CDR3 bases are TGTGCCAGCAGCCCCCAACCGGGGAGCTCCTACAATGAGCAGTTCTTC.

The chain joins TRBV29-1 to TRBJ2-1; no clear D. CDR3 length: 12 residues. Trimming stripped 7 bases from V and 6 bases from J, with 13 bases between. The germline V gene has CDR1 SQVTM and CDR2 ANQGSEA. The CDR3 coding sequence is TGCAGCGCCTCCGTGAGGAGCAATGAGCAGTTCTTC. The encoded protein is CSASVRSNEQFF.

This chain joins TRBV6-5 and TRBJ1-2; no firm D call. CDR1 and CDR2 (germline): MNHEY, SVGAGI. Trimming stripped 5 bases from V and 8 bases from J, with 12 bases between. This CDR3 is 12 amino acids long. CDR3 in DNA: TGTGCCAGCAGTCAACAGTCGGGGGGCTACACCTTC. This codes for CASSQQSGGYTF.

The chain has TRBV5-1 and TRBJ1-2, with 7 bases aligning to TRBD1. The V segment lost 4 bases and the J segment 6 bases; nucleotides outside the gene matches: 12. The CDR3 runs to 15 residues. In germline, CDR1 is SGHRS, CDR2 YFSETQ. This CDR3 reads CASSATSTGVNGYTF. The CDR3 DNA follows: TGCGCCAGCAGCGCAACCTCAACAGGGGTCAATGGCTACACCTTC.

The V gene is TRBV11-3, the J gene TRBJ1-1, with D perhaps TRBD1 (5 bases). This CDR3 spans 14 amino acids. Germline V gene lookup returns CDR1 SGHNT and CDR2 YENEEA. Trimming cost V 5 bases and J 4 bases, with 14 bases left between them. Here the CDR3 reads CASSGPGGGTEAFF. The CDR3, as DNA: TGTGCCAGCAGCGGACCCGGGGGGGGCACTGAAGCTTTCTTT.

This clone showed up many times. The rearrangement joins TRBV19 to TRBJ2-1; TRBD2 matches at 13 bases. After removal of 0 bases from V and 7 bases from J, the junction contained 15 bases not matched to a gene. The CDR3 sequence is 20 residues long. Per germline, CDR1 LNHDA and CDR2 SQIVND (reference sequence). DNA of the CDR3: TGTGCCAGTAGTATAGATCCCCCTCGACTAGCGGGGGGACCTCGGAATGAGCAGTTCTTC. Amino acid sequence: CASSIDPPRLAGGPRNEQFF. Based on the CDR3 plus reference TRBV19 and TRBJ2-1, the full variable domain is DGGITQSPKYLFRKEGQNVTLSCEQNLNHDAMYWYRQDPGQGLRLIYYSQIVNDFQKGDIAEGYSVSREKKESFPLTVTSAQKNPTAFYLCASSIDPPRLAGGPRNEQFFGPGTRLTVL.

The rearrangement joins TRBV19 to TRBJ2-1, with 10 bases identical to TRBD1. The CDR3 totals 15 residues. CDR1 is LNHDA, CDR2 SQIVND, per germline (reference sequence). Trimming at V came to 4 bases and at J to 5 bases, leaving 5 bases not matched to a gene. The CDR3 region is CASSRRQGANNEQFF. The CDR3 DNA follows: TGTGCCAGTAGTAGGCGACAGGGGGCGAACAATGAGCAGTTCTTC.

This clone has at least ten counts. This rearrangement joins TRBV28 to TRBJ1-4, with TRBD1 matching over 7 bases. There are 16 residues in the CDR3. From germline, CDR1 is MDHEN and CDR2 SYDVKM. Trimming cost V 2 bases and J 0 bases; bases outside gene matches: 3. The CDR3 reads CASSLEGTATNEKLFF. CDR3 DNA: TGTGCCAGCAGTTTAGAGGGGACAGCAACTAATGAAAAACTGTTTTTT.

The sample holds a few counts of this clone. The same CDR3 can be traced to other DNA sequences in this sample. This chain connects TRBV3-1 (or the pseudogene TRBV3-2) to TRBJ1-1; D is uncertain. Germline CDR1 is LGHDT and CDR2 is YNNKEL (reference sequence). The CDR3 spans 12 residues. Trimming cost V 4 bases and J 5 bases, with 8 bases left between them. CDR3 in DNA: TGTGCCAGCAGCCGGTCGGGTACTGAAGCTTTCTTT. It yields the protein CASSRSGTEAFF.

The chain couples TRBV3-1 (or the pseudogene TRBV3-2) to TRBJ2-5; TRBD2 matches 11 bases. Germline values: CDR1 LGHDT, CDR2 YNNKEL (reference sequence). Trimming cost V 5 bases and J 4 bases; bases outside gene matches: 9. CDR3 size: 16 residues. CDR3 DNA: TGTGCCAGCAGCTACCTAGCGGGAGGAAGGGCAGAGACCCAGTACTTC. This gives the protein CASSYLAGGRAETQYF.

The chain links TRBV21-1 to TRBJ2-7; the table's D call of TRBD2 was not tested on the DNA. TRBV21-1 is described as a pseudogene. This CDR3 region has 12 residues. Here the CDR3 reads CASRTTGFEQYF. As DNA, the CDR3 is TGTGCCAGCAGGACCACCGGGTTCGAGCAGTACTTC.

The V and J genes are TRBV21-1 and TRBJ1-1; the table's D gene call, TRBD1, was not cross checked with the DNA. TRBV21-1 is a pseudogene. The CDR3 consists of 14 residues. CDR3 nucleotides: TGTGCCAGCGGTCCCGACAGGCGGAACACTGAAGCTTTCTTT. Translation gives CASGPDRRNTEAFF.

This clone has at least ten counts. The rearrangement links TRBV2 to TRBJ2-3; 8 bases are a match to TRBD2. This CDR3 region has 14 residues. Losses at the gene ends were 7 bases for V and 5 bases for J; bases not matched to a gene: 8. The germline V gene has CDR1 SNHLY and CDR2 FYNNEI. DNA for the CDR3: TGTGCCAGCAATTTGCGGGGGGCCGGAGATACGCAGTATTTT. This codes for CASNLRGAGDTQYF.

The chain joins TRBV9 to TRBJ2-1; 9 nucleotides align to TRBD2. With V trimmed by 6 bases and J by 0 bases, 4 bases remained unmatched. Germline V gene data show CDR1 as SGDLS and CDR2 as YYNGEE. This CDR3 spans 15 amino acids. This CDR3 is CASTYSGSSYNEQFF. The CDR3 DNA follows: TGTGCCAGCACCTATAGCGGGAGCTCCTACAATGAGCAGTTCTTC.

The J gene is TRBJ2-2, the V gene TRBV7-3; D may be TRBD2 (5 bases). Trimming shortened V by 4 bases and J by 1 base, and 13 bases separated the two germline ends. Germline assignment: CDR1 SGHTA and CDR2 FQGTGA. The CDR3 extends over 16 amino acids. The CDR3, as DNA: TGTGCCAGCAGCTCCCAGACTACTCGGAACACCGGGGAGCTGTTTTTT. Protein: CASSSQTTRNTGELFF.

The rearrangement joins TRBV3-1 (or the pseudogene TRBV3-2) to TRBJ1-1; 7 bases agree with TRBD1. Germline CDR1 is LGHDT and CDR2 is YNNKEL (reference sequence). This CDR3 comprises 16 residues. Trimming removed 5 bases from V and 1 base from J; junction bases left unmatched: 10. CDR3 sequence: CASSTRTGRGNTEAFF. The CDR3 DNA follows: TGTGCCAGCAGCACCCGGACAGGTCGGGGGAACACTGAAGCTTTCTTT.

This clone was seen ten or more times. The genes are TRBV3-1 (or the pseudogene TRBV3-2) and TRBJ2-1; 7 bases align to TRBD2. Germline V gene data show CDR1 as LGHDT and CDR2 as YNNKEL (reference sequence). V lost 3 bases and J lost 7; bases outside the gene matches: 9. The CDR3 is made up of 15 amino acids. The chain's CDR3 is CASSHPPGGVNEQFF. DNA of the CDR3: TGTGCCAGCAGCCATCCCCCGGGGGGTGTGAATGAGCAGTTCTTC.

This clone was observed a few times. Here the CDR3 reads CASSLGGGDTEAFF. CDR3 DNA: TGTGCCAGCAGCTTAGGAGGGGGAGACACTGAAGCTTTCTTT. The chain has TRBV7-2 and TRBJ1-1; D perhaps matches TRBD1 (6 bases). Trimming shortened V by 1 base and J by 3 bases, and 9 bases separated the two germline ends. Germline CDR1 SGHTA, CDR2 FQGNSA. The CDR3 contains 14 residues.

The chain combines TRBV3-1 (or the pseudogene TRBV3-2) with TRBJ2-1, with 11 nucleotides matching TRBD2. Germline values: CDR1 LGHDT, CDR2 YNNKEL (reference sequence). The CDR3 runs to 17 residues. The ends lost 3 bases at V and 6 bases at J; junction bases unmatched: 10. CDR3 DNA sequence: TGTGCCAGCAGCCATCACGCCGGGACTAGCGGTCCCAATGAGCAGTTCTTC. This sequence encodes CASSHHAGTSGPNEQFF.

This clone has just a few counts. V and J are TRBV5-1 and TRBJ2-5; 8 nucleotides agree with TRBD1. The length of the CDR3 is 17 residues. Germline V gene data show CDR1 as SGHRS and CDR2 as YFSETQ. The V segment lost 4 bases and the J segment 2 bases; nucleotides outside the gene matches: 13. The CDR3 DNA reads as TGCGCCAGCAGCGTAAGCACGACAGGGGCTGGGCAAGAGACCCAGTACTTC. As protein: CASSVSTTGAGQETQYF.

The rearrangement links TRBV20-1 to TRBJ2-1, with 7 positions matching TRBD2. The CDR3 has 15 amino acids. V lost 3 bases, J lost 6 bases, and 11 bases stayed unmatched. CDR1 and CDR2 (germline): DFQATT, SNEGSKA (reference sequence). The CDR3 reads CSASDGGSPPNEQFF. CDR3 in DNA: TGCAGTGCTAGTGACGGCGGGAGTCCCCCCAATGAGCAGTTCTTC.